These 3 T cell receptor beta chains originate from one sample sequenced in a study of shared clonotypes between healthy human individuals. This table comes from immunoSEQ multiplex PCR, and its TCRdb copy is limited to in-frame clones, with some not included. The data contain about 2.2 million clones, around 93% of them singletons. As defined, naive CD8 cells were CD45RO-negative and positively selected for CCR7, with terminally differentiated effector memory CD45RA+ cells excluded. The sequenced sample consisted of naive CD8+ T cells from PBMCs. The receptors come from a young man in good health. Some clones in this sample may be carry-over from other donors' samples.

The rearrangement joins TRBV29-1 to TRBJ2-7, with 9 bases that match TRBD1. This CDR3 is built from 16 residues. Germline V lookup: CDR1 SQVTM, CDR2 ANQGSEA. V shed 1 base and J 4 bases; nucleotides not matched to a gene: 11. The CDR3 nucleotides are TGCAGCGTTGAAGGTCAGTTCGGACAGGGGTATTACGAGCAGTACTTC. Translation: CSVEGQFGQGYYEQYF.

The chain combines TRBV2 with TRBJ2-4; D may be TRBD2 (5 bases). The CDR3 spans 15 residues. Germline assignment: CDR1 SNHLY and CDR2 FYNNEI. The V end was cut by 3 bases, the J end by 6 bases, with 15 bases between. CDR3 in DNA: TGTGCCAGCAGTGACGGCGGGCTTAAGGGAAACATTCAGTACTTC. Translation gives CASSDGGLKGNIQYF. The whole variable domain, remainder taken from reference TRBV2 and TRBJ2-4, is EPEVTQTPSHQVTQMGQEVILRCVPISNHLYFYWYRQILGQKVEFLVSFYNNEISEKSEIFDDQFSVERPDGSNFTLKIRSTKLEDSAMYFCASSDGGLKGNIQYFGAGTRLSVL.

V gene TRBV7-8 combines with J gene TRBJ2-5; TRBD1 agrees at 9 bases. CDR1 and CDR2 (germline): SGHVS, FQNEAQ. Losses at the gene ends were 5 bases for V and 5 bases for J; bases not matched to a gene: 9. The CDR3 spans 15 residues. The chain's CDR3 is CASSPRDREWETQYF. The CDR3 DNA follows: TGTGCCAGCAGCCCGAGGGACAGGGAGTGGGAGACCCAGTACTTC.